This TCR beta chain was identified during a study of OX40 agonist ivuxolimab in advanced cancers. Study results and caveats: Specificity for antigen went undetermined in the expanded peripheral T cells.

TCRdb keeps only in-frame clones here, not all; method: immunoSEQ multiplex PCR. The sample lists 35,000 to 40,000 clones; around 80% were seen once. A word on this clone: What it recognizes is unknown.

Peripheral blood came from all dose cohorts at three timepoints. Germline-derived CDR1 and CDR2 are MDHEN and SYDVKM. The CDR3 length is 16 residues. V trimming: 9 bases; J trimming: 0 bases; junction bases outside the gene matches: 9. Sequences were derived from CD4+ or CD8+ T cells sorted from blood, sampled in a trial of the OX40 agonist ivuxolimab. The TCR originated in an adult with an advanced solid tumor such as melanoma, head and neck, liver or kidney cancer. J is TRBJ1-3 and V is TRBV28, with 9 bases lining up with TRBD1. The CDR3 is CARGRTGAVSGNTIYF. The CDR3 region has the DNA TGTGCCAGGGGGCGGACAGGGGCTGTCTCTGGAAACACCATATATTTT.